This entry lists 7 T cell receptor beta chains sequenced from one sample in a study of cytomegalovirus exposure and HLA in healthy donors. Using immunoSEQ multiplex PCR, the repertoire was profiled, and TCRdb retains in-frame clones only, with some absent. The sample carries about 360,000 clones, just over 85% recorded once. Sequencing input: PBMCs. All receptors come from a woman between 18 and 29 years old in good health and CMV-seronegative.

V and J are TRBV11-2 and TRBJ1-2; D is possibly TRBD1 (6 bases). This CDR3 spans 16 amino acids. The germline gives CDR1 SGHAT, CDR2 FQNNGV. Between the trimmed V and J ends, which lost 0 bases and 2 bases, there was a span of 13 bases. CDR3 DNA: TGTGCCAGCAGCTTAGACGCGACAGGATCGAACTATGGCTACACCTTC. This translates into CASSLDATGSNYGYTF.

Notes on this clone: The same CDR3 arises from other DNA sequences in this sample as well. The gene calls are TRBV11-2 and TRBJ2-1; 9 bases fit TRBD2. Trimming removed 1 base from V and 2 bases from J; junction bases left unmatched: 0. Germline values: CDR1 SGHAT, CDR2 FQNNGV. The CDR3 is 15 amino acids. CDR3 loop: CASSLGGGAYNEQFF. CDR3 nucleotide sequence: TGTGCCAGCAGCTTAGGCGGGGGGGCCTACAATGAGCAGTTCTTC.

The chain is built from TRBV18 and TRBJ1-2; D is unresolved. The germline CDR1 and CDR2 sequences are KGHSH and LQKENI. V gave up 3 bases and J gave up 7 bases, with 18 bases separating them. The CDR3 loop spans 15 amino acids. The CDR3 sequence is CASSPLEIRTLGYTF. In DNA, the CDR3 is TGTGCCAGCTCACCCCTCGAAATCCGTACTCTTGGCTACACCTTC.

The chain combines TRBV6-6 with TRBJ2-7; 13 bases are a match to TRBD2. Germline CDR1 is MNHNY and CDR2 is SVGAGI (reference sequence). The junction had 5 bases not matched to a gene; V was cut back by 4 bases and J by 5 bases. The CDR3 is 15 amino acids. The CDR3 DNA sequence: TGTGCCAGCAGTTTTACTAGCGGGGGGGCTGACGAGCAGTACTTC. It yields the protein CASSFTSGGADEQYF.

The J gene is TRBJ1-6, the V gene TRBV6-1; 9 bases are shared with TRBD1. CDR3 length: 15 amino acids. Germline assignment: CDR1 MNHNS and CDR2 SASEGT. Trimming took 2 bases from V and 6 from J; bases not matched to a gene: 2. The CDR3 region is CASSERGQGNSPLHF. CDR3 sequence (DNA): TGTGCCAGCAGTGAAAGGGGACAGGGTAATTCACCCCTCCACTTT.

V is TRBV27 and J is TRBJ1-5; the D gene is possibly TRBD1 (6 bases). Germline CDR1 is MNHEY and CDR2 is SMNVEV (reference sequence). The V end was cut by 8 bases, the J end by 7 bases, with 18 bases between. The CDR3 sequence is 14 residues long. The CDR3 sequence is CASRRTAQNQPQHF. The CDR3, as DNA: TGTGCCAGCCGTAGGACAGCCCAAAACCAGCCCCAGCATTTT.

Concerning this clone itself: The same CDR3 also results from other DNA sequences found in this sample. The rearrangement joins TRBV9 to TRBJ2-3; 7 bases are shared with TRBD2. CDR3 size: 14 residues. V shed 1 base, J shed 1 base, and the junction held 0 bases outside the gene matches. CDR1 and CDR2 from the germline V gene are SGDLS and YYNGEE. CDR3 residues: CASSVSGGTDTQYF. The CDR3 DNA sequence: TGTGCCAGCAGCGTAAGCGGGGGCACAGATACGCAGTATTTT.